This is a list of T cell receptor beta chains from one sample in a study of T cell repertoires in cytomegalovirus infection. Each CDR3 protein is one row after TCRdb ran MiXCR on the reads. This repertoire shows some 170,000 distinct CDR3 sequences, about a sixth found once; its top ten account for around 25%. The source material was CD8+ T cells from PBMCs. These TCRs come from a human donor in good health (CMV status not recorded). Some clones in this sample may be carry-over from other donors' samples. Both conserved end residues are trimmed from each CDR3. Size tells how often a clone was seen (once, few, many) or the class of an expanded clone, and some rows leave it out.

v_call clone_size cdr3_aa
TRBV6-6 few ASSYPLGSQDYGYT
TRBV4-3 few ASSPKDGLNTEAF
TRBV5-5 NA ASSLVTGLGQPQH
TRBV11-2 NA ASSWPGASWPEAF
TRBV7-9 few ASSLPFPGGYGYT
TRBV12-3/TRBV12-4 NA ASSSQRRSGGVYEQY
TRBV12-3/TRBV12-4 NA ASSPELAGRGDTQY
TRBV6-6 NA AGRAMNTEAF
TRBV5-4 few ASSLGQEGNTEAF
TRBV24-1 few ATSDSAQGLYEAF
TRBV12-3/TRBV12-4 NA ASSFGGSYNEQF
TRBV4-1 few ASSQDGLGSGANVLT
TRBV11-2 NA ASSLDRPADQF
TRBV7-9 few ASSRRTGGRSEQY
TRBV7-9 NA ASSPLGGMNTEAF
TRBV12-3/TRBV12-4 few ASSLVGLAGRRSYNEQF
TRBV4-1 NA ASSPDAGSGTEAF
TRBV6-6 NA ASSYSNLRLAGNNEQF